The source of this TCR beta chain is a study of Graves' ophthalmopathy and Graves' hyperthyroidism. RNA served as the template for amplifying TCR beta CDR3 regions. First-round RT-PCR used HTBI primers; second-round multiplex PCR followed. TCRdb fed the multiplex PCR reads into MiXCR, producing one record per CDR3 protein. The table lists 400,000 or so distinct CDR3 sequences, approximately 15% of them singletons. CDR3 size: 12 residues. Per the germline V gene, CDR1 is SEHNR and CDR2 is FQNEAQ (reference sequence). The junction had 2 bases not matched to a gene; V was cut back by 5 bases and J by 6 bases. Many counts were recorded for this clonotype.

The clonotype comes from a woman between 18 and 30 years old with stable Graves' hyperthyroidism. V usage is TRBV7-9 and J usage is TRBJ1-1; 8 bases align to TRBD1. Sequencing used peripheral blood. CDR3 loop: CASSATGAEAFF. CDR3 in DNA: TGTGCCAGCAGCGCGACAGGGGCTGAAGCTTTCTTT.